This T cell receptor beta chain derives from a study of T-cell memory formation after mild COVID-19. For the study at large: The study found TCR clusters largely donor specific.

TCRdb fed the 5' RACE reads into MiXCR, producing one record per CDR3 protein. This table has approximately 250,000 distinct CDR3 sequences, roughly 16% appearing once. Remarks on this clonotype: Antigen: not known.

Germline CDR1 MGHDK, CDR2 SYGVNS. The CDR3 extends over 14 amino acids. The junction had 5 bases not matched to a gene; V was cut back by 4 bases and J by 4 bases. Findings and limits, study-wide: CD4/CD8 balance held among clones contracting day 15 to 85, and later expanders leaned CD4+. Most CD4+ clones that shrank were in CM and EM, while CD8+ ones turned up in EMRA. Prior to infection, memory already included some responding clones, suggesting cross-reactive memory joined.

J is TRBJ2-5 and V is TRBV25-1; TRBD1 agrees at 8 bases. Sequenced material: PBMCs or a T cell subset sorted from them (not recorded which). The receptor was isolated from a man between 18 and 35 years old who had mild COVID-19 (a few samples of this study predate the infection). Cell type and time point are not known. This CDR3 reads CASSGYRGAETQYF. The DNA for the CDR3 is TGTGCCAGCAGTGGATACAGGGGGGCAGAGACCCAGTACTTC.